This note documents a single TCR beta chain sequence. The V and J ends lost 8 bases and 3 bases, in that order; junction bases with no gene match: 12. The CDR3 extends over 17 amino acids. Germline CDR1 is SGHNT and CDR2 is YENEEA. This record comes from a study of OX40 agonist ivuxolimab in advanced cancers. Autoimmune disease history or systemic immunosuppression meant exclusion. TCRdb's table, derived via immunoSEQ multiplex PCR, lists solely in-frame clones and lacks some. There are over 85,000 clones in the sample; just under 85% occur only once, and around 1.6% lies in the top ten. The chain uses TRBV11-3 and TRBJ2-2, with 10 nucleotides matching TRBD2. The TCR originated in an adult with an advanced solid tumor such as melanoma, head and neck, liver or kidney cancer. Specimen: CD4+ or CD8+ T cells sorted from blood, collected in a trial of the OX40 agonist ivuxolimab. CDR3 in DNA: TGTGCCAGCTCCTTCGCGCCCAGCGGGAGGGACACCGGGGAGCTGTTTTTT. It specifies CASSFAPSGRDTGELFF.